Listed here is a single T cell receptor (beta chain). This specimen comes from a study of blood T cell repertoires in COVID-19. Across the study: From the United States, Italy and Spain came samples of acute and convalescent COVID-19.

Germline V CDR1 and CDR2: SGHTA, FQGNSA. The V end was cut by 3 bases, the J end by 3 bases, with 11 bases between. The CDR3 extends over 14 amino acids. Clinical histories supplied by participants themselves formed the basis of cohort assignment. Exposed enrollees encountered a COVID-19 case at some point within 2 weeks before study entry. In the authors' methods: Reference gene primers were amplified, and this amplification served to estimate nucleated cell counts. TCRdb's table, derived via immunoSEQ multiplex PCR, lists solely in-frame clones and lacks some. That table supplies the V and J calls and clone size; D and trimming were determined from the DNA. The sample consists of 300,000 to 350,000 clones, approximately 91% of them appearing once.

The source is a woman in her 30s who had been exposed to COVID-19. The sequenced sample was PBMCs or T cells enriched from blood (not recorded which). V usage is TRBV7-2 and J usage is TRBJ1-2; D possibly corresponds to TRBD1 (5 bases). The CDR3 DNA reads as TGTGCCAGCAGCTTTCAGGGTTATCACTATGGCTACACCTTC. It specifies CASSFQGYHYGYTF.